Sequencing of this TCR beta chain was carried out in a study of blood T cell repertoires in COVID-19. This clone has a single count. Produced via immunoSEQ multiplex PCR; TCRdb's table is partial and in-frame only. The table shows under 350,000 clones, with over 80% occurring only once. Sequenced sample: peripheral blood. The TCR originated in a man aged 55-75 years who had recovered from COVID-19.

The CDR3 region is CASRTQGSSYEQYF. The CDR3 coding sequence is TGTGCCAGCCGCACGCAGGGATCCTCCTACGAGCAGTACTTC. This sequence joins TRBV5-6 and TRBJ2-7, with D possibly matching TRBD1 (5 bases). Germline CDR1 is SGHDT and CDR2 is YYEEEE. Trimming took off 7 bases at V and 0 bases at J, with 14 bases between the two ends. The CDR3 covers 14 residues. Full variable domain (remainder filled in from reference TRBV5-6 and TRBJ2-7): DAGVTQSPTHLIKTRGQQVTLRCSPKSGHDTVSWYQQALGQGPQFIFQYYEEEERQRGNFPDRFSGHQFPNYSSELNVNALLLGDSALYLCASRTQGSSYEQYFGPGTRLTVT.